This T cell receptor (beta chain) appears in the sequencing data of a study of blood T cell repertoires in COVID-19. On the study more broadly: Acute and convalescent COVID-19 samples came from the United States, Italy and Spain. Sources were T cells, B-cell-depleted T cells, or PBMCs; the material itself was cDNA or gDNA.

Original processing methods: Cell counts per sample came from amplifying reference gene primers. The method was immunoSEQ multiplex PCR; TCRdb's version includes in-frame clones alone and lacks a portion of them. For V, J and clone size, that table is used; D and trimming come from the DNA. The sample lists nearly 45,000 clones, over 70% seen once, with over 15% in the top ten. This clone was observed once. The CDR3 consists of 15 residues. CDR1 is SGHRS and CDR2 is YFSETQ in the germline V gene. V trimming: 4 bases; J trimming: 5 bases; junction bases outside the gene matches: 8. This TCR came from a man in his sixties or seventies with acute or convalescent COVID-19. The chain employs TRBV5-1 and TRBJ2-2; 7 bases fit TRBD2. The sample comprised peripheral blood. In nucleotides, the CDR3 is TGCGCCAGCAGCCGAATCGGGGGGTTTACCGGGGAGCTGTTTTTT. Its translation: CASSRIGGFTGELFF.